These T cell receptor beta chains were read from a single sample in a study of T cells in Graves' hyperthyroidism and ophthalmopathy. MiXCR, applied by TCRdb to the multiplex PCR reads, yields one record per CDR3 protein. Of fewer than 500,000 distinct CDR3 sequences detected, roughly 12% appear once; the ten largest clones hold around 20%. Sequencing was carried out using blood. Receptors originate from a man aged 25-45 years with Graves' hyperthyroidism that later progressed to Graves' ophthalmopathy. Both conserved end residues are part of each CDR3. Each record gives: D gene, V gene, CDR3 protein. The D gene is left open where the match is weak.

TRBD1 | TRBV2 | CASGTGCSGNTIYF
. | TRBV5-1 | CASSLDWRGDGYTF
TRBD1 | TRBV20-1 | CSARQGAYSKNIQYF
. | TRBV24-1 | CATSERGTAAGNEQFF
TRBD1 | TRBV10-3 | CAIQDTGAANTGELFF
TRBD1 | TRBV9 | CASSPSSTGGFTEAFF
TRBD1 | TRBV19 | CASSTLTGTGFQPQHF
TRBD2 | TRBV20-1 | CSALGTSGGAGQETQYF
. | TRBV20-1 | CSARRRDSYEQYF
. | TRBV9 | CASSVEGGRLGEQYF
. | TRBV6-1 | CASSPRRGRVDTEAFF
. | TRBV5-6 | CASSLALGRGLFF
. | TRBV6-1 | CASSQRQLNTEAFF
TRBD2 | TRBV20-1 | CSASSSGGSETQYF
. | TRBV5-8 | CASSGGPLTDTQYF
. | TRBV5-1 | CASSLNGGLDTEAFF
. | TRBV15 | CATSYAGSGPEETQYF
TRBD1 | TRBV7-2 | CASSPHWSGQGYNEQFF